These 22 T cell receptor beta chains came from one sample sequenced in a study of radiation and T cells in renal cell carcinoma. The time point is: blood 2 weeks post-SBRT. Treatment here: 15 Gy SBRT to primary tumor, nephrectomy 4 weeks later. Clones were sequenced by immunoSEQ multiplex PCR, and TCRdb holds only the in-frame ones, with some missing. This sample has fewer than 150,000 clones; more than 75% occur once, and the top ten carry 5% to 6.5%. This specimen was blood, taken from a patient whose treatment included radiotherapy and nephrectomy. These receptor sequences come from a woman aged 70-85 years with renal cell carcinoma.

This rearrangement joins TRBV4-1 to TRBJ2-3; perhaps TRBD2 as D (7 bases). Germline loops: CDR1 MGHRA, CDR2 YSYEKL. This CDR3 contains 17 residues. The ends were cut back, 2 bases at V and 3 bases at J, with 18 bases in the middle. The CDR3 loop reads CASSQTGGGAQTDTQYF. For the CDR3, the DNA is TGCGCCAGCAGCCAAACAGGCGGGGGCGCACAAACAGATACGCAGTATTTT.

As concerns this clone: The junction shows a germline mismatch at one end, possibly a read error. The V call is TRBV6-5, the J call TRBJ1-1; D uncertain. CDR3 length equals 13 residues. Per germline, CDR1 MNHEY and CDR2 SVGAGI. The CDR3 protein is CAISTNTNTEAFF. The DNA of the CDR3 is TGTGCCATCAGTACCAACACGAACACTGAAGCTTTCTTT.

The gene calls are TRBV27 and TRBJ1-2, with D tentatively TRBD1 (5 bases). The CDR3 length is 13 residues. V lost 6 bases, J lost 3 bases, and 11 bases lay in between. Germline V gives CDR1 MNHEY, CDR2 SMNVEV (reference sequence). The CDR3 DNA follows: TGTGCCAGCAGAGGTTCGGGGGACTATGGCTACACCTTC. Its translation is CASRGSGDYGYTF.

The chain uses TRBV7-8 and TRBJ2-2; 7 bases line up with TRBD1. The CDR3 has 16 residues. With V trimmed by 4 bases and J by 0 bases, 5 bases remained unmatched. The germline CDR1 and CDR2 sequences are SGHVS and FQNEAQ. The CDR3 loop reads CASSYGTASNTGELFF. In DNA, the CDR3 is TGTGCCAGCAGCTACGGGACAGCTTCGAACACCGGGGAGCTGTTTTTT.

Turning to this clone: One end of the junction fails to match germline, which may point to a read error. CDR3 nucleotides: TGTGCTAGCAGCTTAGAGGTGTCCTACGAGCAGTACTTC. Encoded protein: CASSLEVSYEQYF. The chain joins TRBV7-6 to TRBJ2-7; D ambiguous. The CDR3 is 13 amino acids. Germline V gives CDR1 SGHVS, CDR2 FNYEAQ.

DNA for the CDR3: TGTGCCAGCAGCTTGTCAGTCCCCACTGAAGCTTTCTTT. It yields the protein CASSLSVPTEAFF. The chain couples TRBV5-6 to TRBJ1-1; D not resolved. Trimming took 1 base from V and 4 from J, leaving 8 bases between them. Looked up from germline, CDR1 is SGHDT and CDR2 is YYEEEE. The CDR3 length is 13 residues.

This clone was found once. V usage is TRBV6-6 and J usage is TRBJ1-3, with D hard to call. The CDR3 is made up of 15 amino acids. Germline CDR1 MNHNY, CDR2 SVGAGI (reference sequence). Trimming shortened V by 0 bases and J by 0 bases, and 6 bases separated the two germline ends. CDR3 residues: CASSYSPDSGNTIYF. The CDR3, as DNA: TGTGCCAGCAGTTACTCGCCAGACTCTGGAAACACCATATATTTT.

This chain uses TRBV7-6 with TRBJ1-6; TRBD1 matches 7 bases. V lost 4 bases and J lost 9; bases outside the gene matches: 15. The CDR3 contains 17 residues. The germline CDR1 and CDR2 sequences are SGHVS and FNYEAQ. The CDR3 nucleotides are TGTGCCAGCAGCTCCCACGATCAGGGGGGCTCTAGTTCACCCCTCCACTTT. It specifies CASSSHDQGGSSSPLHF. Drawing the rest from reference TRBV7-6 and TRBJ1-6, the complete variable domain is GAGVSQSPRYKVTKRGQDVALRCDPISGHVSLYWYRQALGQGPEFLTYFNYEAQQDKSGLPNDRFSAERPEGSISTLTIQRTEQRDSAMYRCASSSHDQGGSSSPLHFGNGTRLTVT.

The gene calls are TRBV28 and TRBJ2-7; possibly TRBD1 or TRBD2 for D (5 bases each). The CDR3 runs 15 residues. Trimming cost V 6 bases and J 0 bases, with 15 bases left between them. CDR1 MDHEN and CDR2 SYDVKM come from the germline V gene. CDR3 loop: CASRPRDGGSYEQYF. CDR3 coding DNA: TGTGCCAGCAGACCCCGGGACGGAGGCTCCTACGAGCAGTACTTC. Combining the CDR3 with reference TRBV28 and TRBJ2-7 gives the whole variable domain DVKVTQSSRYLVKRTGEKVFLECVQDMDHENMFWYRQDPGLGLRLIYFSYDVKMKEKGDIPEGYSVSREKKERFSLILESASTNQTSMYLCASRPRDGGSYEQYFGPGTRLTVT.

The rearrangement joins TRBV7-9 to TRBJ2-7; 11 bases map to TRBD2. V shed 5 bases, J shed 0 bases, and the junction held 3 bases outside the gene matches. The CDR3 is 15 amino acids. The germline V gene has CDR1 SEHNR and CDR2 FQNEAQ (reference sequence). The CDR3 DNA is TGTGCCAGCAGCCCTAGCGGGGGGTTCTCCTACGAGCAGTACTTC. Its translation is CASSPSGGFSYEQYF.

The chain uses TRBV10-3 and TRBJ2-7, with 8 bases fitting TRBD1. With 2 bases clipped from V and 5 bases from J, the junction kept 5 bases outside the gene matches. The CDR3 loop spans 14 amino acids. CDR1 is ENHRY, CDR2 SYGVKD, per germline. CDR3 amino acids: CAISEGQGVDEQYF. CDR3 DNA sequence: TGTGCCATCAGTGAGGGACAGGGAGTCGACGAGCAGTACTTC.

A single count supports this clone. The chain employs TRBV7-2 and TRBJ2-5; no clear D. CDR3 length: 13 amino acids. Looked up from germline, CDR1 is SGHTA and CDR2 is FQGNSA. Trimming cost V 5 bases and J 6 bases, with 13 bases left between them. Here the CDR3 reads CASSLGSRQTQYF. In DNA form, the CDR3 reads TGTGCCAGCAGCCTGGGTAGTCGGCAGACCCAGTACTTC.

The gene calls are TRBV5-6 and TRBJ1-3; maybe TRBD1 (6 bases). The CDR3 contains 16 residues. V lost 3 bases, J lost 0 bases, and 13 bases lay in between. CDR1 and CDR2 (germline): SGHDT, YYEEEE. CDR3 nucleotides: TGTGCCAGCAGCTCCACCGCAGGGGTCTCTGGAAACACCATATATTTT. This translates into CASSSTAGVSGNTIYF.

V and J are TRBV6-1 and TRBJ1-1; no clear D. V dropped 7 bases and J dropped 1 base, with 10 bases sitting between them. Per germline, CDR1 MNHNS and CDR2 SASEGT. The CDR3 sequence is 13 residues long. CDR3 DNA: TGTGCCAGCATCATAAAAGGGAACACTGAAGCTTTCTTT. This encodes CASIIKGNTEAFF.

The V call is TRBV11-2, the J call TRBJ1-2, with no clear D. Trimming stripped 0 bases from V and 7 bases from J, with 9 bases between. CDR3 length equals 13 residues. Germline CDR1 SGHAT, CDR2 FQNNGV. Written as DNA, the CDR3 is TGTGCCAGCAGCTTAGATCGAGCGGGTGGCTACACCTTC. It encodes CASSLDRAGGYTF.

The chain is built from TRBV7-3 and TRBJ2-4; D possibly corresponds to TRBD2 (7 bases). The germline V gene encodes CDR1 SGHTA and CDR2 FQGTGA. The CDR3 totals 15 residues. V lost 7 bases and J lost 3, with 16 bases in between. The CDR3 protein is CASTPGGGDKNIQYF. The CDR3 DNA reads TGTGCCAGCACCCCTGGAGGGGGGGACAAAAACATTCAGTACTTC.

This chain uses TRBV7-2 with TRBJ2-2, with D perhaps TRBD2 (6 bases). Germline assignment: CDR1 SGHTA and CDR2 FQGNSA. Trimming stripped 0 bases from V and 0 bases from J, with 8 bases between. This CDR3 region has 16 residues. The CDR3 is CASSLAGTSNTGELFF. CDR3 bases: TGTGCCAGCAGCTTAGCGGGGACTTCGAACACCGGGGAGCTGTTTTTT.

This chain joins TRBV9 and TRBJ1-4; maybe TRBD1 (5 bases). V was cut by 3 bases and J by 8 bases, with 14 bases left in between. This CDR3 has 14 amino acids. Germline V gene sequence: CDR1 SGDLS, CDR2 YYNGEE. CDR3 nucleotide sequence: TGTGCCAGCAGCGGTATGGGGGTGGGCGAAAAACTGTTTTTT. Protein sequence: CASSGMGVGEKLFF.

The chain employs TRBV28 and TRBJ2-7; D is perhaps TRBD2 (5 bases). Germline V gene sequence: CDR1 MDHEN, CDR2 SYDVKM. The V end lost 11 bases, the J end lost 2 bases, and 13 bases lay between the germline ends. This CDR3 contains 12 residues. The CDR3 region is CAGGAGTYEQYF. CDR3 coding DNA: TGTGCCGGAGGAGCTGGGACCTACGAGCAGTACTTC.

The rearrangement uses TRBV7-2 and TRBJ2-1; the D call may be TRBD1 or TRBD2 (6 bases each). Between the trimmed V and J ends, which lost 4 bases and 4 bases, there was a span of 17 bases. The CDR3 length is 16 residues. Looked up from germline, CDR1 is SGHTA and CDR2 is FQGNSA. The CDR3 sequence: CASSSPGKGGYNEQFF. The CDR3 coding sequence is TGTGCCAGCAGCTCACCGGGGAAGGGGGGTTACAATGAGCAGTTCTTC.

This clone has a single count. This chain connects TRBV5-5 to TRBJ2-1; 9 bases align to TRBD1. Germline V CDR1 and CDR2: SGHKS, YYEKEE (reference sequence). J gave up 8 bases and V 2 bases, and 2 bases lay outside the gene matches. There are 13 residues in the CDR3. The CDR3 coding sequence is TGTGCCAGCAGCTTACAGGGGGCGCATGAGCAGTTCTTC. It yields the protein CASSLQGAHEQFF.

This rearrangement joins TRBV7-2 to TRBJ1-1, with D unresolved. V was cut by 3 bases and J by 1 base, with 9 bases left in between. The CDR3 runs 14 residues. Per the germline V gene, CDR1 is SGHTA and CDR2 is FQGNSA. The CDR3 loop reads CASSFNGQNTEAFF. CDR3 DNA: TGTGCCAGCAGCTTTAACGGCCAGAACACTGAAGCTTTCTTT.